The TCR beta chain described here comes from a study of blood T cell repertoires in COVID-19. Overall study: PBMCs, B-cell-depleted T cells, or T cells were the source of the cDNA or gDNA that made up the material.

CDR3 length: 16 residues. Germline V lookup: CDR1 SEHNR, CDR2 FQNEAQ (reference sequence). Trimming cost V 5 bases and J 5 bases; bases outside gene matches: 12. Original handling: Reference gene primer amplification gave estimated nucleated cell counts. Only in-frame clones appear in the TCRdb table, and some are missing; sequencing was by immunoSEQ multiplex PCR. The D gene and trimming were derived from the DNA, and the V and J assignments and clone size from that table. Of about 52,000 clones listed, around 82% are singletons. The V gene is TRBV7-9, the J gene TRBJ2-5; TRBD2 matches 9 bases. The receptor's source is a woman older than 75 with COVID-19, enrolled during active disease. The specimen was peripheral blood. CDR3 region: CASSLFGSGRSETQYF. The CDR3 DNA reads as TGTGCCAGCAGCCTCTTCGGGAGCGGGAGGAGCGAGACCCAGTACTTC.